One sample yielded the 11 T cell receptor beta chains listed below, sequenced in a study of T cell responses to AZD1222 COVID-19 vaccine. Assay: immunoSEQ multiplex PCR; the TCRdb copy retains only in-frame clones and omits some. The sample shows about 180,000 clones, 70% to 90% of them seen only once. The sequences come from peripheral blood, collected on day 0 of AZD1222 vaccination. These receptors originate from an adult in good health.

J is TRBJ2-5 and V is TRBV5-1, with D uncertain. Trimming cost V 5 bases and J 5 bases, with 10 bases left between them. The V gene's germline CDR1 is SGHRS and CDR2 YFSETQ. This CDR3 has 12 amino acids. The CDR3 DNA sequence: TGCGCCAGCAGGTTGACCGGGGAGACCCAGTACTTC. It encodes CASRLTGETQYF.

The chain links TRBV29-1 to TRBJ2-2; D unclear. From germline, CDR1 is SQVTM and CDR2 ANQGSEA. Trimming left V 1 base short and J 5 bases short, with 14 bases between. This CDR3 is built from 15 residues. The CDR3 spells CSVEGVLGGTGELFF. DNA for the CDR3: TGCAGCGTTGAAGGGGTCTTGGGTGGTACCGGGGAGCTGTTTTTT.

This chain joins TRBV24-1 and TRBJ1-2; D unclear. V was trimmed by 4 bases and J by 7 bases, leaving 9 bases between them. This CDR3 is 12 amino acids long. Germline lookup yields CDR1 KGHDR and CDR2 SFDVKD. CDR3 in amino acids: CATSEVGFGYTF. The CDR3 region has the DNA TGTGCCACCAGTGAGGTAGGGTTTGGCTACACCTTC.

This chain uses TRBV6-1 with TRBJ1-1; D is undetermined. Per the germline V gene, CDR1 is MNHNS and CDR2 is SASEGT. Trimming took 2 bases from V and 11 from J, leaving 9 bases between them. The CDR3 has 11 residues. The chain's CDR3 is CASSERRKAFF. The CDR3 nucleotides are TGTGCCAGCAGTGAACGCCGTAAGGCTTTCTTT.

V gene TRBV15 combines with J gene TRBJ2-7; the match to TRBD1 covers 8 bases. Trimming took 3 bases from V and 9 from J; bases not matched to a gene: 4. The CDR3 runs 12 residues. Germline CDR1 is LNHNV and CDR2 is YYDKDF (reference sequence). CDR3 bases: TGTGCCACCAGCAGGGAAACAGGGGGGCAGTACTTC. It codes for CATSRETGGQYF.

The chain employs TRBV7-9 and TRBJ1-2; D gene uncertain. The CDR3 length is 15 residues. The germline V and J ends were trimmed by 0 bases and 8 bases, with 16 bases remaining between them. Per the germline V gene, CDR1 is SEHNR and CDR2 is FQNEAQ (reference sequence). The CDR3 nucleotides read TGTGCCAGCAGCTTAGCGTCAGAGGGATTGAGGGGCTACACCTTC. This gives the protein CASSLASEGLRGYTF.

The chain employs TRBV10-3 and TRBJ2-3; tentatively, D is TRBD2 (6 bases). CDR3 size: 16 residues. Germline V CDR1 and CDR2: ENHRY, SYGVKD. V shed 8 bases and J shed 4 bases, with 22 bases lying between them. The CDR3 loop is CAIGPGTPNPPDTQYF. The DNA of the CDR3 is TGTGCCATCGGCCCGGGGACTCCGAACCCCCCAGATACGCAGTATTTT.

The J gene is TRBJ1-6, the V gene TRBV3-1 (or the pseudogene TRBV3-2); D is unclear. The CDR3 has 13 residues. Germline CDR1 reads LGHDT; CDR2 reads YNNKEL (reference sequence). The V gene lost 3 bases and the J gene lost 7 bases, with 7 bases spanning the gap. CDR3: CASSHEGNSPLHF. The CDR3 nucleotides are TGTGCCAGCAGCCATGAGGGCAATTCACCCCTCCACTTT.

CDR3 amino acids: CASSLDSMGQETQYF. CDR3 sequence (DNA): TGTGCCAGCAGCCTCGATAGCATGGGCCAAGAGACCCAGTACTTC. The rearrangement uses TRBV3-1 (or the pseudogene TRBV3-2) and TRBJ2-5; D remains unclear. The CDR3 covers 15 residues. Germline loops: CDR1 LGHDT, CDR2 YNNKEL (reference sequence). The V end lost 4 bases, the J end lost 1 base, and 13 bases lay between the germline ends.

V is TRBV4-2 and J is TRBJ2-3; D is unclear. The CDR3 is made up of 15 amino acids. Germline V gives CDR1 LGHNA, CDR2 YNFKEQ. The germline V and J ends were trimmed by 4 bases and 1 base, with 12 bases remaining between them. CDR3 sequence: CASSPGRAGTDTQYF. DNA of the CDR3: TGTGCCAGCAGCCCCGGTAGGGCCGGCACAGATACGCAGTATTTT.

V gene TRBV3-1 (or the pseudogene TRBV3-2) combines with J gene TRBJ1-4; 7 bases map to TRBD1. This CDR3 has 14 residues. With 4 bases clipped from V and 10 bases from J, the junction kept 9 bases outside the gene matches. The germline V gene has CDR1 LGHDT and CDR2 YNNKEL (reference sequence). The DNA of the CDR3 is TGTGCCAGCAGCCTCCAACAGGGGCCCGGAAAACTGTTTTTT. The encoded protein is CASSLQQGPGKLFF.